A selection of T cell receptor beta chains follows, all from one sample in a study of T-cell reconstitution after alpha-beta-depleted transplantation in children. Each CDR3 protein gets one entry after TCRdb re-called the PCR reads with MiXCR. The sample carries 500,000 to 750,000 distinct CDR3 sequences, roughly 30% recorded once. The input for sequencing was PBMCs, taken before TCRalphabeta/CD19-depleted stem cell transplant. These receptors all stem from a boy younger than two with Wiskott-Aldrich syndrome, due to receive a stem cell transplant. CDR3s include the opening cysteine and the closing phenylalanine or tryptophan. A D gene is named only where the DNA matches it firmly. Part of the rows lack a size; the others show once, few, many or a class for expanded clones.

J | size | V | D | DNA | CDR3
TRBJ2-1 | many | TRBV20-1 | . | TGCAGTGCTAGAGATGGCGGAAGCTCCTACAATGAGCAGTTCTTC | CSARDGGSSYNEQFF
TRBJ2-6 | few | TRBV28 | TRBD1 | TGTGCCAGCAGTTTAACCTTCCCGGACAGGGGGCTTTCAGGGGCCAACGTCCTGACTTTC | CASSLTFPDRGLSGANVLTF
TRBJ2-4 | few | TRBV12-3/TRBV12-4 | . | TGTGCCAGCAGTTCCCCAGGGGAAGGGAGAAACATTCAGTACTTC | CASSSPGEGRNIQYF
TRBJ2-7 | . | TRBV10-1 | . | TGCGCCAGCAGTGAGGGCAGGGGTTTCACGTACGAGCAGTACTTC | CASSEGRGFTYEQYF
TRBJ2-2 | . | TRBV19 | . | TGTGCCAGTAGTTCAACCGGGCACCACACCGGGGAGCTGTTTTTT | CASSSTGHHTGELFF
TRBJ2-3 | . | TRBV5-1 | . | TGCGCCAGCAGCACCATAGAAGGAGATACGCAGTATTTT | CASSTIEGDTQYF
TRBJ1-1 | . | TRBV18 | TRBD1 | TGTGCCAGCTCTCAACTTGGGGGGACAGAGAACACTGAAGCTTTCTTT | CASSQLGGTENTEAFF
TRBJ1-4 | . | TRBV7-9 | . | TGTGCCAGCAGCTTAGAAAACCTTGGTGAAAAACTGTTTTTT | CASSLENLGEKLFF
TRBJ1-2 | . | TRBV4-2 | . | TGTGCCAGCAGCCAAGATCTTGGAGGGAAGGGTTCATTTAACTTCTATGGCTACACCTTC | CASSQDLGGKGSFNFYGYTF
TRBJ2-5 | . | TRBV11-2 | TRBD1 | TGTGCCAGCAGCTTGACAGGGGGTGGGAAGACCCAGTACTTC | CASSLTGGGKTQYF
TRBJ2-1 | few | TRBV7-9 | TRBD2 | TGTGCCAGCAGCTTAGTGGAGCGGGGTCCCTACAATGAGCAGTTCTTC | CASSLVERGPYNEQFF
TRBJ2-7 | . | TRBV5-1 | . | TGCGCCAGCAGCTTAAGTCTTCCAGGGAACTACGAGCAGTACTTC | CASSLSLPGNYEQYF
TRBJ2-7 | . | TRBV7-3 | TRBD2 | TGTGCCAGCAGCTTTAAGACTAGCGGCTACGAGCAGTACTTC | CASSFKTSGYEQYF
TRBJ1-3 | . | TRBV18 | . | TGTGCCAGCTCACGGACAGCGGGAGTAGGAGGAAACACCATATATTTT | CASSRTAGVGGNTIYF
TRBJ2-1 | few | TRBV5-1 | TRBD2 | TGCGCCAGCAGCTTCCTAGCGGGAGTTGCCAATGAGCAGTTCTTC | CASSFLAGVANEQFF
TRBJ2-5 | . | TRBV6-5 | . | TGTGCCAGCAGTTCTATCAGGGGCCAAGAGACCCAGTACTTC | CASSSIRGQETQYF
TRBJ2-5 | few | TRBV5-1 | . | TGCGCCAGCAGAGTGGAGCGGAAAGAGACCCAGTACTTC | CASRVERKETQYF
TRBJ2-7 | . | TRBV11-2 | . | TGTGCCAGCAGCTCCTCGACGGGATATGGCTCCTACGAGCAGTACTTC | CASSSSTGYGSYEQYF
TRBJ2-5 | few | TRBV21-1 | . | TGTGCCAGCAGCAAGGGGACGGAAGAGACCCAGTACTTC | CASSKGTEETQYF
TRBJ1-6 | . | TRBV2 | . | TGTGCCAGCAGTGATCTCGCCCGGGGGCGGTCACCCCTCCACTTT | CASSDLARGRSPLHF
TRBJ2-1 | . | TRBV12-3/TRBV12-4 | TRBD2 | TGTGCCAGCAGGGGGGGGACCCAAAGATTCTTC | CASRGGTQRFF
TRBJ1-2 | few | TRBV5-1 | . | TGCGCCAGCAGCTCGGGAGGGCCCTGGGATGGCTACACCTTC | CASSSGGPWDGYTF
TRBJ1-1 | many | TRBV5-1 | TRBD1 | TGTGCCAGCAGCTTAGGAGCAGGGGGCACTGAAGCTTTCTTT | CASSLGAGGTEAFF
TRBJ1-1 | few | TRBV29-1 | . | TGCAGCGTTGGGGGCGGAAACATGAACACTGAAGCTTTCTTT | CSVGGGNMNTEAFF
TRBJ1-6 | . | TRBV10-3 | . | TGTGCCATCTCGAGGGGGAGTTCACCCCTCCACTTT | CAISRGSSPLHF
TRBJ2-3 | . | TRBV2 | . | TGTGCCAGCAGTGGTAGTTTGGGAAGGGGCACAGATACGCAGTATTTT | CASSGSLGRGTDTQYF
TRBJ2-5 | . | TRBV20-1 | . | TGCAGTGCTAGCGGGGAAGAGACCCAGTACTTC | CSASGEETQYF
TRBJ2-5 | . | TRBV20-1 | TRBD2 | TGCAGTGCTAGAGATCTAACTAGCGGGCTGCAAGAGACCCAGTACTTC | CSARDLTSGLQETQYF
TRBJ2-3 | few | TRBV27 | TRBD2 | TGTGCCAGCAGTTTGGGGGGGAGGCTCACAGATACGCAGTATTTT | CASSLGGRLTDTQYF
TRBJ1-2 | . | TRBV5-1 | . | TGCGCCAGCAGCTTGGTGGGTTTTTTAACACCAAGAAACTATGGCTACACCTTC | CASSLVGFLTPRNYGYTF
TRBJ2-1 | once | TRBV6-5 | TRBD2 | TGTGCCAGCAGTTACACCGAAGCGGGAGAGTGCAATGAGCAGTTCTTC | CASSYTEAGECNEQFF
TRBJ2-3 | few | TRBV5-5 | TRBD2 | TGTGCCAGCAGCCAACCGAGACTAGCGGGGGACACAGATACGCAGTATTTT | CASSQPRLAGDTDTQYF
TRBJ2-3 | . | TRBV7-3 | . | TGTGCCAGCAGCTTAGCCTCAAGGGATACGCAGTATTTT | CASSLASRDTQYF
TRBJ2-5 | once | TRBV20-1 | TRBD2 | TGCAGTGCTAGACCGGGACTAGAATCGGGGGCCCAGTACTTC | CSARPGLESGAQYF
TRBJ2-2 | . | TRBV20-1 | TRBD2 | TGCAGTGGTGTAGCGGGAGGGTCGAGCACCGGGGAGCTGTTTTTT | CSGVAGGSSTGELFF
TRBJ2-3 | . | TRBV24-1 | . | TGTGCCACCAGTGACCCACCGGGACGGAGAACAGATACGCAGTATTTT | CATSDPPGRRTDTQYF
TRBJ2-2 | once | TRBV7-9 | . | TGTGCCAGCAGCTGGGTCACCGGGGAGCTGTTTTTT | CASSWVTGELFF
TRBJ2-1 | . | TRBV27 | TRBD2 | TGTGCCAGCAGTTTATCGAATAGCGGGAGTAATGAGCAGTTCTTC | CASSLSNSGSNEQFF
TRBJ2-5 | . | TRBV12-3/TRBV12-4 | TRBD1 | TGTGCCAGCAGCCCTCAGCAGGGGGTCGGAGAGACCCAGTACTTC | CASSPQQGVGETQYF
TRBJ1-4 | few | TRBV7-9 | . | TGTGCCAGCAGCCACACCTTTACAGGACGGAAGATTGAAAAACTGTTTTTT | CASSHTFTGRKIEKLFF
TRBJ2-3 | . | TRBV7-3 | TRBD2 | TGTGCCAGCAGCTTACCCGGGGCTAGCGGGAGCTCAGATACGCAGTATTTT | CASSLPGASGSSDTQYF
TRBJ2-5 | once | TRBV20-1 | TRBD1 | TGCAGTGCTAGAGATGAGGGACAGGGGGTAGAGACCCAGTACTTC | CSARDEGQGVETQYF
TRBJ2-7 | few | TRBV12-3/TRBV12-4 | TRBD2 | TGTGCCAGCAGTCCCCGGGTAGCGGGAAGTTACGAGCAGTACTTC | CASSPRVAGSYEQYF
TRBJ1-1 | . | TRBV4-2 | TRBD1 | TGTGCCAGCAGCCAAGAATCTTGGACAGGGCTAATGAACACTGAAGCTTTCTTT | CASSQESWTGLMNTEAFF
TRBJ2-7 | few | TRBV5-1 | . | TGCGCCAGCAGCTTGGTAAAAGCGGAGTTATACGAGCAGTACTTC | CASSLVKAELYEQYF
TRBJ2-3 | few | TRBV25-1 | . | TGTGCCAGCAGTGAGCACAGGGATTGGCGCACAGATACGCAGTATTTT | CASSEHRDWRTDTQYF
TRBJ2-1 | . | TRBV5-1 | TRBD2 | TGCGCCAGCAGCTTTGGTAGCGGGGACTACAATGAGCAGTTCTTC | CASSFGSGDYNEQFF
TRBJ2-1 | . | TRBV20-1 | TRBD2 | TGCAGTGCTAGCGGTAGACTAGCGACCTGGAATGAGCAGTTCTTC | CSASGRLATWNEQFF
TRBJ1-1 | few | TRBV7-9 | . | TGTGCCAGCAGCTCCCAGAACACTGAAGCTTTCTTT | CASSSQNTEAFF
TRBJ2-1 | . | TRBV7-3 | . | TGTGCCAGCAGCTTACAAGCGGACAATGAGCAGTTCTTC | CASSLQADNEQFF